These T cell receptor beta chains were read from a single sample in a study of T cell responses to AZD1222 COVID-19 vaccine. The assay was immunoSEQ multiplex PCR, and TCRdb's table has in-frame clones only and misses some. The repertoire holds about 180,000 clones, with roughly 89% as singletons. Material: peripheral blood, obtained on day 0 of AZD1222 vaccination. The receptors shown here come from an adult in good health. CDR3s include the opening cysteine and the closing phenylalanine or tryptophan.

cdr3_aa	v_call	j_call
CASSLNPGGVYEQYF	TRBV7-6	TRBJ2-7
CASSLGTSGAPNTGELFF	TRBV4-2	TRBJ2-2
CAWSAGQHYGYTF	TRBV30	TRBJ1-2
CASSRQGADQPQHF	TRBV4-2	TRBJ1-5
CASSQTREASEAFF	TRBV19	TRBJ1-1
CASRPPQGLAIQPQHF	TRBV6-6	TRBJ1-5
CASSESPGVGTEAFF	TRBV10-2	TRBJ1-1
CASSYSRGQGTEAFF	TRBV6-2/TRBV6-3	TRBJ1-1
CATSDAYRGNEQFF	TRBV24-1	TRBJ2-1
CASSPRVHTGELFF	TRBV9	TRBJ2-2
CASSPSVSASSGNTIYF	TRBV5-1	TRBJ1-3
CASSLLGRANYGYTF	TRBV28	TRBJ1-2
CASSPGLAGGGYNEQFF	TRBV14	TRBJ2-1
CSGKGGLGEKLFF	TRBV29-1	TRBJ1-4
CATSVPTGELFF	TRBV24-1	TRBJ2-2
CASSQGIYGYTF	TRBV3-1/TRBV3-2	TRBJ1-2
CSVVREAGEKLFF	TRBV29-1	TRBJ1-4
CASSYQGTDNEQFF	TRBV19	TRBJ2-1
CASSFGSGEEKLFF	TRBV28	TRBJ1-4
CASSQTGKGNTIYF	TRBV16	TRBJ1-3
CASSLVKGAGNTIYF	TRBV7-8	TRBJ1-3
CASSQVTGTLADTQYF	TRBV4-1	TRBJ2-3
CASSLYAPGSATNEKLFF	TRBV5-4	TRBJ1-4
CASSRSGSNYGYTF	TRBV4-2	TRBJ1-2
CASSLRVAEQFF	TRBV5-1	TRBJ2-1
CASTGGSGKETQYF	TRBV5-1	TRBJ2-5
CASRAQGLAYEQYF	TRBV27	TRBJ2-7
CASSEMNTEAFF	TRBV28	TRBJ1-1
CASSPKRGREMTGELFF	TRBV18	TRBJ2-2
CAVEGSYNEQFF	TRBV27	TRBJ2-1